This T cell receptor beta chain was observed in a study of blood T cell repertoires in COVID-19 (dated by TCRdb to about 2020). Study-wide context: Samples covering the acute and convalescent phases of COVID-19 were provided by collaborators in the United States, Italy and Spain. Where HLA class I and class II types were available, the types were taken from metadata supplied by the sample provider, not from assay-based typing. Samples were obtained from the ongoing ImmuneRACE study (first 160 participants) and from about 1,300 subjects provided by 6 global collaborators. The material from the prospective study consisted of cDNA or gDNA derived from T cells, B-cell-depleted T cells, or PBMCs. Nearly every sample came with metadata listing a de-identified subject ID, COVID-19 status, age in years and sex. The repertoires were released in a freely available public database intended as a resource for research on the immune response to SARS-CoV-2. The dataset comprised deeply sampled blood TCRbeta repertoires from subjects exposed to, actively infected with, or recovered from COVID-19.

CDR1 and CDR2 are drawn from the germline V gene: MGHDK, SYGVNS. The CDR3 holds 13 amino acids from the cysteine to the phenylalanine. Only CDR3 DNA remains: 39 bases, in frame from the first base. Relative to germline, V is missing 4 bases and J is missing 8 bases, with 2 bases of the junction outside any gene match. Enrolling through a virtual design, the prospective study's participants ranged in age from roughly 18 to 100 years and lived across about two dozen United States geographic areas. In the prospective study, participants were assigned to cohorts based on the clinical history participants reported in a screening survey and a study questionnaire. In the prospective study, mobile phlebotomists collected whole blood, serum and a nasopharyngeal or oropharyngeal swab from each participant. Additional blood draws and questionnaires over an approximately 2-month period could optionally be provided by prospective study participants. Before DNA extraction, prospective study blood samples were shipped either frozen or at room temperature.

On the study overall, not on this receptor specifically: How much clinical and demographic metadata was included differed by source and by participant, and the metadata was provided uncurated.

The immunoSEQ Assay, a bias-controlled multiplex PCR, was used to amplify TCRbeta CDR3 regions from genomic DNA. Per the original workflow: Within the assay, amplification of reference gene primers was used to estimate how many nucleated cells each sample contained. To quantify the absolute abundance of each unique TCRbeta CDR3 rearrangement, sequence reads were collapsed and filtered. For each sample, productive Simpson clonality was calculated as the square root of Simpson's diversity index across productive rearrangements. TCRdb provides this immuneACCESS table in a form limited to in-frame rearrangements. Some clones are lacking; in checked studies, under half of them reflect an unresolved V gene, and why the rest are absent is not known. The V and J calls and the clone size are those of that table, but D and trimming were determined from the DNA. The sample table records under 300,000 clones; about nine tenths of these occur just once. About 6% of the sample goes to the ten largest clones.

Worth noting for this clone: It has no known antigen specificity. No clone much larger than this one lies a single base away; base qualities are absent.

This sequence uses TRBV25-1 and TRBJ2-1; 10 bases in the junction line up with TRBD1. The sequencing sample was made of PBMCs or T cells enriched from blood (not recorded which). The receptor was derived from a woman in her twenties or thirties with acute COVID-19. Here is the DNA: TGTGCCAGCAGTGCGACAGGGGGCTATGAGCAGTTCTTC. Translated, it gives CASSATGGYEQFF.